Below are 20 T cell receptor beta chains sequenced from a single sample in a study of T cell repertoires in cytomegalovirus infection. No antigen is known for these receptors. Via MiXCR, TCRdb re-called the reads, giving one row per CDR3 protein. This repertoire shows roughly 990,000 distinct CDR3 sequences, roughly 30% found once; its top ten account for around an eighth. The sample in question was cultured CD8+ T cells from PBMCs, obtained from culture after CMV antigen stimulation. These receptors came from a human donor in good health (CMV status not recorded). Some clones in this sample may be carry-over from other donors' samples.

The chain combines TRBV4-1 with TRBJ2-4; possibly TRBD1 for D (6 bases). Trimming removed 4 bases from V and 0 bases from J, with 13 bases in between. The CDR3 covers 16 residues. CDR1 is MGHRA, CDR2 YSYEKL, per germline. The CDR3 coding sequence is TGCGCCAGCAGCCTTCGACAGGCCCTAGCCAAAAACATTCAGTACTTC. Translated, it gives CASSLRQALAKNIQYF.

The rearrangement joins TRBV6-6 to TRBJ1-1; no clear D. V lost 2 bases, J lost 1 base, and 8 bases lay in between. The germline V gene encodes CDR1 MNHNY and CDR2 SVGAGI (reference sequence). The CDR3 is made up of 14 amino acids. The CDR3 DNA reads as TGTGCCAGCAGTTACACCCGACAGAACACTGAAGCTTTCTTT. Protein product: CASSYTRQNTEAFF.

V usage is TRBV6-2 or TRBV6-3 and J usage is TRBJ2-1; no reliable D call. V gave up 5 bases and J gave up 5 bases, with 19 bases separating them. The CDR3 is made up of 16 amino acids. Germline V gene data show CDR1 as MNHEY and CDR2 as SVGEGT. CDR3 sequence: CASSSPRPTLNNEQFF. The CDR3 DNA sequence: TGTGCCAGCAGTAGCCCCCGGCCGACCTTAAACAATGAGCAGTTCTTC.

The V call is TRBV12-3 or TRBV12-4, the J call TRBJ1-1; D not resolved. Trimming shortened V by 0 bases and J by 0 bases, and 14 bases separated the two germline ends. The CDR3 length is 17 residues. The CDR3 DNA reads TGTGCCAGCAGTTTAGCGGTCCCGCCTCTGATGAACACTGAAGCTTTCTTT. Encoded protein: CASSLAVPPLMNTEAFF.

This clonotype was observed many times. The CDR3, as DNA: TGTGCCAGTAGTTTAACAGGGAGGGACACTGAAGCTTTCTTT. Its translation is CASSLTGRDTEAFF. This chain links TRBV19 with TRBJ1-1, with D perhaps matching TRBD1 (6 bases). Germline assignment: CDR1 LNHDA and CDR2 SQIVND (reference sequence). The CDR3 totals 14 residues. V was shortened by 5 bases and J by 3 bases, with 13 bases between the two germline ends.

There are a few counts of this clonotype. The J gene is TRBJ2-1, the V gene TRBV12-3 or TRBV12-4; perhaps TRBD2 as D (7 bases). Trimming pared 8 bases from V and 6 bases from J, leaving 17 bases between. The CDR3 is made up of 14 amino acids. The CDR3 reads CASGGGGVGNEQFF. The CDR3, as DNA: TGTGCCAGCGGGGGGGGCGGAGTTGGCAATGAGCAGTTCTTC.

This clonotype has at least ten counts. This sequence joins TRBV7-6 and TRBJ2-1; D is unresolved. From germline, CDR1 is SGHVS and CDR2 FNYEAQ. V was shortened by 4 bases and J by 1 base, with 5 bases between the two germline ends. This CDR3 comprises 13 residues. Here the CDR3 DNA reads TGTGCCAGCAGCTCCGTTTCCTACAATGAGCAGTTCTTC. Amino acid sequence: CASSSVSYNEQFF.

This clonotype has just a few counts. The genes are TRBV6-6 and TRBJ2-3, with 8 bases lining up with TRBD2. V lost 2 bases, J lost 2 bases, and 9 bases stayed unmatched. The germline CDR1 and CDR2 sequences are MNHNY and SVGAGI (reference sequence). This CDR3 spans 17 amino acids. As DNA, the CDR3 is TGTGCCAGCAGTTACCCTGGAGGTAGCGGGAACACAGATACGCAGTATTTT. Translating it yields CASSYPGGSGNTDTQYF.

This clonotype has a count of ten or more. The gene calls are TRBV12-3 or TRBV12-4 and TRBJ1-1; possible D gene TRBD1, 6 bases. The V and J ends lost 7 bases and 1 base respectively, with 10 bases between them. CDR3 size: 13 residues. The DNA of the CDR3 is TGTGCCAGCAACAGGGAAACGAACACTGAAGCTTTCTTT. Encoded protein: CASNRETNTEAFF.

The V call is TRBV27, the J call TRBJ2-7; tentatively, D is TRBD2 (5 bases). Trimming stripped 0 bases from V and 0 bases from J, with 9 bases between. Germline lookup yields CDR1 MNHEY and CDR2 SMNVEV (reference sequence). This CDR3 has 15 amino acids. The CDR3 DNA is TGTGCCAGCAGTTTATCCGGAGGCGGCTCCTACGAGCAGTACGTC. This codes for CASSLSGGGSYEQYV.

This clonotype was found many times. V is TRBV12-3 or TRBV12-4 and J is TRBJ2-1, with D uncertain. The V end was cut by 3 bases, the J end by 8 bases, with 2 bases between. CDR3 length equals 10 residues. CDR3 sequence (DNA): TGTGCCAGCAGTTTGGATGAGCAGTTCTTC. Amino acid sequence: CASSLDEQFF.

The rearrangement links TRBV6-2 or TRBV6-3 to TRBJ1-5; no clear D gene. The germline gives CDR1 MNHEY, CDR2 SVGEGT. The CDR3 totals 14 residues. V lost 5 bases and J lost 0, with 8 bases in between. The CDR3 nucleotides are TGTGCCAGCAGTGGAGTCTATAGCAATCAGCCCCAGCATTTT. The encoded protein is CASSGVYSNQPQHF.

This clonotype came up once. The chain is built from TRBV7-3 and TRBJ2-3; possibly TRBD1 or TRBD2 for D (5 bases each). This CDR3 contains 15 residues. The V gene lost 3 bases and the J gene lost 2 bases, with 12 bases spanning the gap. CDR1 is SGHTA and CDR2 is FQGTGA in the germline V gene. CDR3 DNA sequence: TGTGCCAGCAGCTTGTGGGGGAACCCCACAGATACGCAGTATTTT. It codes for CASSLWGNPTDTQYF.

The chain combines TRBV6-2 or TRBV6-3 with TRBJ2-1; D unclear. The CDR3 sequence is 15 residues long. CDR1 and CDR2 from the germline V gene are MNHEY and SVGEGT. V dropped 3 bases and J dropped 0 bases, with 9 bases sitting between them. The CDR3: CASSYARSSYNEQFF. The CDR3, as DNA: TGTGCCAGCAGTTATGCGCGGAGCTCCTACAATGAGCAGTTCTTC.

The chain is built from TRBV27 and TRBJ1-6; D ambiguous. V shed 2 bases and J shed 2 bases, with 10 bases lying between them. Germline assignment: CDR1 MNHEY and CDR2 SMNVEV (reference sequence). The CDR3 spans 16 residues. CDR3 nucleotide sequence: TGTGCCAGCAGTTTAGCGGGTATCACCTATAATTCACCCCTCCACTTT. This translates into CASSLAGITYNSPLHF.

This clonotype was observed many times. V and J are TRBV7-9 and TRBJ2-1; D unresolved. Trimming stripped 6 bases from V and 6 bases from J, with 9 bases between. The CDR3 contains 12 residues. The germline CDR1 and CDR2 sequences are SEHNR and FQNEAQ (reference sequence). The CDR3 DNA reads TGTGCCAGCAGTGGCTTGTTCAATGAGCAGTTCTTC. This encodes CASSGLFNEQFF.

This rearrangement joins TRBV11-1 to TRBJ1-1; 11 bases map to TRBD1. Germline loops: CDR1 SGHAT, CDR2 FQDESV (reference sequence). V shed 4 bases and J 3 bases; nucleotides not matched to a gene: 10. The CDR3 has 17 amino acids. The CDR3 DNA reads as TGTGCCAGCAGCTATCGGGACAGGGGGTGGTCGGACACTGAAGCTTTCTTT. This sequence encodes CASSYRDRGWSDTEAFF.

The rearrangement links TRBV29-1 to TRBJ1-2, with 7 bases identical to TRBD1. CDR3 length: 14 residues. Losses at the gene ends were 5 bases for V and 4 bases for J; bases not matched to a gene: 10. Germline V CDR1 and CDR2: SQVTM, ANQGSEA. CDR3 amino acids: CSVSPDGTAYGYTF. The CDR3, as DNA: TGCAGCGTTTCCCCTGATGGGACAGCCTATGGCTACACCTTC.

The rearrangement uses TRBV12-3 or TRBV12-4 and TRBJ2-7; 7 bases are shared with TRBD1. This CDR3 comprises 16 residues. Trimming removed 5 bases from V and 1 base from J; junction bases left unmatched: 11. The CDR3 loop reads CASSPPGQAASYEQYF. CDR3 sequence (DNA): TGTGCCAGCAGTCCCCCCGGACAGGCAGCATCCTACGAGCAGTACTTC.

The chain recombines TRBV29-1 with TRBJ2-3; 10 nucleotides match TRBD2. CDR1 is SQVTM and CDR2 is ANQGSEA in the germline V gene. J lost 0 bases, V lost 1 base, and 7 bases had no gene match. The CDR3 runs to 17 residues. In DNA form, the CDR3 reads TGCAGCGTTGAAGTGTTAGCGGGGGGAGTTAGCACAGATACGCAGTATTTT. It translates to CSVEVLAGGVSTDTQYF.